Detailed here is one TCR beta chain. These data belong to a study of blood T cell repertoires in COVID-19. Study context: The United States, Italy and Spain were the sources of the acute and convalescent COVID-19 samples. T cells, B-cell-depleted T cells, or PBMCs supplied cDNA or gDNA.

There are 14 residues in the CDR3. Germline values: CDR1 MNHEY, CDR2 SVGAGI. After removal of 8 bases from V and 6 bases from J, the junction contained 9 bases not matched to a gene. Generated by immunoSEQ multiplex PCR, the TCRdb table keeps only in-frame clones and is missing some. This sample carries some 73,000 clones, 75% to 95% of them seen once, and the ten largest clones take less than 9%. This chain uses TRBV6-5 with TRBJ2-3; 9 bases are shared with TRBD1. Sequencing was performed on peripheral blood. The clonotype originates from a human donor in a cohort sampled during active COVID-19. CDR3: CASAGTGISDTQYF. The CDR3 DNA follows: TGTGCCAGCGCCGGGACAGGGATCAGCGATACGCAGTATTTT.